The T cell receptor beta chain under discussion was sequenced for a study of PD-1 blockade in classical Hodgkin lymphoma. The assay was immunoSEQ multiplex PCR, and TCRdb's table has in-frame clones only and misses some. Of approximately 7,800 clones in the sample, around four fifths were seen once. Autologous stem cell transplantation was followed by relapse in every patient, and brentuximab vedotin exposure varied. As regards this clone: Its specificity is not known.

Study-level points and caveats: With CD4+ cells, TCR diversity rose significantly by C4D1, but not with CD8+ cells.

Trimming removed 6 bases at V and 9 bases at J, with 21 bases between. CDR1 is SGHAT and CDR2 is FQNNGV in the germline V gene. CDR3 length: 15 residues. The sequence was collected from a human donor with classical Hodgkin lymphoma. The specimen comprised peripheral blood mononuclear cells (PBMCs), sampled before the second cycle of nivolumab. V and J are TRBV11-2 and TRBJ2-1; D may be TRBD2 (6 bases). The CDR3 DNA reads TGTGCCAGCAGTCCACTTTTGGCTAGCGCGAGTGAGCAGTTCTTC. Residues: CASSPLLASASEQFF.